This is a list of T cell receptor beta chains from one sample in a study of shared clonotypes between healthy human individuals. Clones were sequenced by immunoSEQ multiplex PCR, and TCRdb holds only the in-frame ones, with some missing. The sample yields more than 850,000 clones, 75% to 85% seen once. The sample comprised memory CD4+ T cells from PBMCs. The receptor set was obtained from a man between 18 and 35 years old in good health. Some clones in this sample may be carry-over from other donors' samples. CDR3s include the opening cysteine and the closing phenylalanine or tryptophan. Each record gives: clone size, J gene, D gene, V gene, CDR3 DNA, CDR3 protein. A D gene is named only where the DNA matches it firmly. Rows may omit the clone size; those that give it use once, few, many or a size class.

abundance: NA
j_gene: TRBJ1-6
d_gene: NA
v_gene: TRBV11-2
CDR3nt: TGTGCCAGCAGCCACAAGATTTCACCCCTCCACTTT
CDR3aa: CASSHKISPLHF

abundance: NA
j_gene: TRBJ1-1
d_gene: TRBD1
v_gene: TRBV7-9
CDR3nt: TGTGCCAGCAGCGAGCCCCGGGCAGGGGGCTACACTGAAGCTTTCTTT
CDR3aa: CASSEPRAGGYTEAFF

abundance: NA
j_gene: TRBJ1-5
d_gene: NA
v_gene: TRBV15
CDR3nt: TGTGCCACCAGCAGAGATCGGGACAACAATCAGCCCCAGCATTTT
CDR3aa: CATSRDRDNNQPQHF

abundance: NA
j_gene: TRBJ2-2
d_gene: TRBD2
v_gene: TRBV6-5
CDR3nt: TGTGCCAGCAGGGACAATAGCGGGAGCAGCGGGGAGCTGTTTTTT
CDR3aa: CASRDNSGSSGELFF

abundance: NA
j_gene: TRBJ1-2
d_gene: NA
v_gene: TRBV2
CDR3nt: TGTGCCAGCAGTGCGACGGCCTATGGCTACACCTTC
CDR3aa: CASSATAYGYTF

abundance: NA
j_gene: TRBJ2-3
d_gene: NA
v_gene: TRBV5-4
CDR3nt: TGTGCCAGCAGCTTGAACCCCACAGATACGCAGTATTTT
CDR3aa: CASSLNPTDTQYF

abundance: once
j_gene: TRBJ2-1
d_gene: NA
v_gene: TRBV4-3
CDR3nt: TGCGCCAGCAGCCAAGATCTTGGTCGGCCGTTCTTC
CDR3aa: CASSQDLGRPFF

abundance: NA
j_gene: TRBJ2-7
d_gene: NA
v_gene: TRBV2
CDR3nt: TGTGCCAGCAGTGTTCTGGCGGCGAGCTCCTACGAGCAGTACTTC
CDR3aa: CASSVLAASSYEQYF

abundance: NA
j_gene: TRBJ1-1
d_gene: NA
v_gene: TRBV5-4
CDR3nt: TGTGCCAGCAGCTTATCCCGGAGGGCTGAAGCTTTCTTT
CDR3aa: CASSLSRRAEAFF

abundance: once
j_gene: TRBJ2-7
d_gene: NA
v_gene: TRBV5-1
CDR3nt: TGCGCCAGCAGCTTGTCGGACAGGGAGGGGTACGAGCAGTACTTC
CDR3aa: CASSLSDREGYEQYF

abundance: NA
j_gene: TRBJ1-1
d_gene: TRBD1
v_gene: TRBV6-5
CDR3nt: TGTGCCAGCAGCCGAAAAACAGGGGACACTGAAGCTTTCTTT
CDR3aa: CASSRKTGDTEAFF

abundance: NA
j_gene: TRBJ1-2
d_gene: NA
v_gene: TRBV29-1
CDR3nt: TGCAGCGTTGGAGCGGGAGCAGAATATGGCTACACCTTC
CDR3aa: CSVGAGAEYGYTF

abundance: NA
j_gene: TRBJ1-3
d_gene: TRBD1
v_gene: TRBV2
CDR3nt: TGTGCCAGCAAAACAGGGGGCACTGGAAACACCATATATTTT
CDR3aa: CASKTGGTGNTIYF

abundance: few
j_gene: TRBJ2-3
d_gene: NA
v_gene: TRBV7-2
CDR3nt: TGTGCAAGCAGCTTAGTCCGGGGGCAGGGCGATACGCAGTATTTT
CDR3aa: CASSLVRGQGDTQYF

abundance: few
j_gene: TRBJ1-2
d_gene: TRBD1
v_gene: TRBV6-1
CDR3nt: TGTGCCAGCAGTCCGGACAGGGGGCAGGGCTACACCTTC
CDR3aa: CASSPDRGQGYTF

abundance: NA
j_gene: TRBJ2-7
d_gene: NA
v_gene: TRBV9
CDR3nt: TGTGCCAGCAGCGCCCAAAGGGACTCAACCTACGAGCAGTACTTC
CDR3aa: CASSAQRDSTYEQYF

abundance: NA
j_gene: TRBJ1-2
d_gene: NA
v_gene: TRBV5-1
CDR3nt: TGCGCCAGCAGCCCCGGACAGATCTATGGCTACACCTTC
CDR3aa: CASSPGQIYGYTF

abundance: NA
j_gene: TRBJ1-1
d_gene: NA
v_gene: TRBV2
CDR3nt: TGTGCCAGCAGTGTTTGGGGTGACGCTTTCTTT
CDR3aa: CASSVWGDAFF

abundance: NA
j_gene: TRBJ2-7
d_gene: NA
v_gene: TRBV5-1
CDR3nt: TGCGCCAGCAGCTTTTTAGGGGGTTCCGAGCAGTACTTC
CDR3aa: CASSFLGGSEQYF

abundance: NA
j_gene: TRBJ2-7
d_gene: TRBD1
v_gene: TRBV5-5
CDR3nt: TGTGCCAGCAGTATAACCGGGACAGCCACCTACGAGCAGTACTTC
CDR3aa: CASSITGTATYEQYF

abundance: NA
j_gene: TRBJ2-1
d_gene: NA
v_gene: TRBV28
CDR3nt: TGTGCCAGCAGTTTGGGGTTTGCGGGAACTCGCCCCCTTAGCTCCTACAATGAGCAGTTCTTC
CDR3aa: CASSLGFAGTRPLSSYNEQFF

abundance: many
j_gene: TRBJ2-3
d_gene: TRBD2
v_gene: TRBV20-1
CDR3nt: TGCAGTTGGGGTTGGGAGGGTACGCAGTATTTT
CDR3aa: CSWGWEGTQYF

abundance: NA
j_gene: TRBJ2-7
d_gene: NA
v_gene: TRBV11-2
CDR3nt: TGTGCCAGCAGCCCTCCCAACAGGGCCGAGCAGTACTTC
CDR3aa: CASSPPNRAEQYF

abundance: few
j_gene: TRBJ2-1
d_gene: NA
v_gene: TRBV11-1
CDR3nt: TGTGCCAGTGGTACCGGGGTCGAGCAGTTCTTC
CDR3aa: CASGTGVEQFF

abundance: NA
j_gene: TRBJ2-7
d_gene: TRBD2
v_gene: TRBV5-1
CDR3nt: TGCGCCAGCCACCAGGGTAGCGGGAGTTTGTACGAGCAGTACTTC
CDR3aa: CASHQGSGSLYEQYF

abundance: NA
j_gene: TRBJ2-5
d_gene: TRBD1
v_gene: TRBV7-9
CDR3nt: TGTGCCAGCAGCTCAAGACAGGGGAGGCGCAGCTTGGAGACCCAGTACTTC
CDR3aa: CASSSRQGRRSLETQYF

abundance: NA
j_gene: TRBJ2-1
d_gene: NA
v_gene: TRBV6-1
CDR3nt: TGTGCCAGCAGCCTTGAGCGGTACAATGAGCAGTTCTTC
CDR3aa: CASSLERYNEQFF

abundance: NA
j_gene: TRBJ1-2
d_gene: TRBD1
v_gene: TRBV28
CDR3nt: TGTGCCAGCAGTTACCTGACAGGGGGACCGTATGGCTACACCTTC
CDR3aa: CASSYLTGGPYGYTF

abundance: NA
j_gene: TRBJ1-1
d_gene: TRBD1
v_gene: TRBV10-1
CDR3nt: TGCGCCAGCAGCCCGGACAGGGTCACTGAAGCTTTCTTT
CDR3aa: CASSPDRVTEAFF

abundance: NA
j_gene: TRBJ2-1
d_gene: TRBD2
v_gene: TRBV5-5
CDR3nt: TGTGCCAGCAGATACCTACTAGCGGCCCCCTACAATGAGCAGTTCTTC
CDR3aa: CASRYLLAAPYNEQFF

abundance: few
j_gene: TRBJ2-7
d_gene: NA
v_gene: TRBV5-1
CDR3nt: TGCGCCAGCAGCTTGGAGGGCGAGCAGTACTTC
CDR3aa: CASSLEGEQYF